This T cell receptor (beta chain) was found in a study of blood T cells in healthy people across ages. The CDR3 runs 13 residues. Germline CDR1 is MGHRA and CDR2 is YSYEKL. Primers used in a second PCR of about 6 to 11 cycles were a sample-barcoded 5' primer and a J-beta primer mix. All cDNA molecules were each tagged by a template-switch adaptor with 12 random nucleotides. TCRdb fed the 5' RACE reads into MiXCR, producing one record per CDR3 protein. The sample lists 800,000 to 950,000 distinct CDR3 sequences, approximately 49% occurring once. Isolated per sample were at least 6.5 million PBMCs. Remarks on this clonotype: One junction end disagrees with the germline gene, perhaps due to a read error.

J is TRBJ2-7 and V is TRBV4-1; 9 bases agree with TRBD1. The sample was blood. The TCR was taken from a man between 25 and 39 years old in good health. CDR3 residues: CASSPDRGDEQYF. The CDR3 region has the DNA TGTGCCAGCAGCCCGGACAGGGGAGACGAGCAGTACTTC.